This TCR beta chain was sequenced for a study of vaccination effects on CD4 cells after COVID-19. Study-level findings and limits: Vaccine- and infection-induced clones showed marked clonal contraction late following vaccination. The vaccine-induced clones of healthy vaccinees included only 1 of 255 that cross-reacted with common cold coronaviruses.

Prior to sequencing, the ViraFEST assay stimulated PBMC with viral peptide pools, which expanded the antigen-specific CD4+ T cells. A 10-day culture period preceded the isolation of CD4+ T cells. Of the BNT162b2 and mRNA-1273 vaccines, participants received two doses of one or the other. Absence of prior SARS-CoV-2 infection characterized the vaccine recipients, who showed negative nucleocapsid antibodies. About 2 million PBMC were seeded per well and grown in the presence of roughly 11 IU/ml IL-2 and around 10 ug/ml peptides. To note about this clone: The antigen is unknown.

From germline, CDR1 is MGHDK and CDR2 SYGVNS. Trimming cost V 4 bases and J 7 bases; bases outside gene matches: 8. There are 15 residues in the CDR3. Only in-frame clones appear in the TCRdb table, and some are missing; sequencing was by immunoSEQ multiplex PCR. Seen here are 80,000 to 95,000 clones, 60% to 85% observed once, and the top ten hold around 1.1%. The receptor was derived from a human donor who received a COVID-19 vaccine. The V and J genes are TRBV25-1 and TRBJ2-1; 9 bases map to TRBD1. The sequencing used CD4+ T cells from PBMCs cultured with HCoV-OC43 spike peptides, collected after COVID-19 vaccination. Subset indicated: HCoV-OC43 spike overlapping peptide pool stimulation. The DNA for the CDR3 is TGTGCCAGCAGTGGTGGGACAGGGAGGTGGAATGAGCAGTTCTTC. The encoded protein is CASSGGTGRWNEQFF.